The 11 T cell receptor beta chains given below trace back to one sample, sequenced in a study of blood T cell repertoires in COVID-19. Generated by immunoSEQ multiplex PCR, the TCRdb table keeps only in-frame clones and is missing some. This sample carries some 220,000 clones, roughly 85% of them seen once, and the ten largest clones take 9.5% to 15%. Sequencing input: peripheral blood. The receptors were sampled from a woman younger than 35 who had recovered from COVID-19.

V usage is TRBV18 and J usage is TRBJ1-1, with D maybe TRBD1 (6 bases). Germline V gene sequence: CDR1 KGHSH, CDR2 LQKENI. This CDR3 has 13 residues. The V end lost 5 bases, the J end lost 1 base, and 8 bases lay between the germline ends. CDR3 region: CASSADRNTEAFF. The CDR3 DNA reads as TGTGCCAGCTCAGCGGACAGGAACACTGAAGCTTTCTTT.

The chain is built from TRBV19 and TRBJ2-5, with D unclear. Trimming took off 5 bases at V and 1 base at J, with 5 bases between the two ends. CDR1 and CDR2 (germline): LNHDA, SQIVND (reference sequence). This CDR3 contains 12 residues. The CDR3 DNA sequence: TGTGCCAGTAGTGCAGGCCAAGAGACCCAGTACTTC. Translating it yields CASSAGQETQYF. The whole variable domain, filled in from reference TRBV19 and TRBJ2-5, reads DGGITQSPKYLFRKEGQNVTLSCEQNLNHDAMYWYRQDPGQGLRLIYYSQIVNDFQKGDIAEGYSVSREKKESFPLTVTSAQKNPTAFYLCASSAGQETQYFGPGTRLLVL.

The genes are TRBV15 and TRBJ1-5, with 7 positions matching TRBD1. There are 15 residues in the CDR3. CDR1 LNHNV and CDR2 YYDKDF come from the germline V gene (reference sequence). J lost 2 bases, V lost 5 bases, and 6 bases had no gene match. CDR3 sequence (DNA): TGTGCCACCAGCTTAGACAGGGTCCGCAATCAGCCCCAGCATTTT. This translates into CATSLDRVRNQPQHF.

The chain recombines TRBV7-9 with TRBJ2-1; 7 bases line up with TRBD2. CDR3 length: 15 residues. Germline-derived CDR1 and CDR2 are SEHNR and FQNEAQ (reference sequence). V lost 5 bases and J lost 11; bases outside the gene matches: 15. CDR3 protein: CASSPGLGGPGKQFF. The CDR3 DNA sequence: TGTGCCAGCAGCCCAGGACTAGGAGGACCCGGGAAGCAGTTCTTC.

This clone was detected once. This chain links TRBV7-2 with TRBJ1-5; D is ambiguous. Trimming cost V 4 bases and J 6 bases, with 16 bases left between them. This CDR3 is built from 15 residues. CDR1 and CDR2 (germline): SGHTA, FQGNSA. The CDR3 loop is CASSSPGGLGQPQHF. The DNA of the CDR3 is TGTGCCAGCAGCTCCCCGGGAGGGCTGGGTCAGCCCCAGCATTTT. Filled out from reference TRBV7-2 and TRBJ1-5, the complete variable domain reads GAGVSQSPSNKVTEKGKDVELRCDPISGHTALYWYRQSLGQGLEFLIYFQGNSAPDKSGLPSDRFSAERTGGSVSTLTIQRTQQEDSAVYLCASSSPGGLGQPQHFGDGTRLSIL.

The chain has TRBV5-6 and TRBJ1-5; 8 nucleotides align to TRBD1. The CDR3 is 15 amino acids. J lost 9 bases, V lost 3 bases, and 11 bases had no gene match. CDR1 SGHDT and CDR2 YYEEEE come from the germline V gene. In DNA, the CDR3 is TGTGCCAGCAGCTCCCGGGACAGGAACATTCGGCCCCAGCATTTT. Its protein product is CASSSRDRNIRPQHF.

Concerning this clone: A read error may explain this, as a much larger clone is one base away. The chain combines TRBV10-3 with TRBJ2-7, with 7 bases identical to TRBD1. The germline gives CDR1 ENHRY, CDR2 SYGVKD. The CDR3 sequence is 15 residues long. The J segment lost 0 bases and the V segment lost 0 bases, leaving 2 bases of the junction unmatched. The CDR3 protein is CAISESGDSSYEQYF. The CDR3 DNA follows: TGTGCCATCAGTGAGTCGGGGGACAGCTCCTACGAGCAGTACTTC.

V usage is TRBV29-1 and J usage is TRBJ2-3; 7 bases fit TRBD1. The CDR3 sequence is 16 residues long. V was clipped by 4 bases and J by 4 bases; unmatched bases: 14. Germline loops: CDR1 SQVTM, CDR2 ANQGSEA. CDR3 sequence: CSVVGGFKASADTQYF. The CDR3 nucleotides read TGCAGCGTTGTAGGGGGCTTCAAGGCCTCAGCAGATACGCAGTATTTT.

The J gene is TRBJ1-6, the V gene TRBV5-5; 7 nucleotides match TRBD1. The germline V gene encodes CDR1 SGHKS and CDR2 YYEKEE (reference sequence). This CDR3 has 14 residues. The trim removed 6 bases at V and 8 bases at J, leaving 8 bases unmatched. The CDR3 bases are TGTGCCAGCACTCGACAGGGTTTAGATTCACCCCTCCACTTT. This translates into CASTRQGLDSPLHF.

The rearrangement links TRBV30 to TRBJ1-1; a weak D match, TRBD1 (5 bases). Germline CDR1 is GTSNPN and CDR2 is SVGIG (reference sequence). The CDR3 is 12 residues long. Deletions cut 0 bases from V and 6 bases from J, with 8 bases between. Here the CDR3 DNA reads TGTGCCTGGAGTGTACGGGGGGCTGAAGCTTTCTTT. It codes for CAWSVRGAEAFF.

A single count supports this clone. The gene calls are TRBV3-1 (or the pseudogene TRBV3-2) and TRBJ2-7, with 11 bases matching TRBD1. The CDR3 is 14 residues long. J gave up 4 bases and V 4 bases, and 3 bases lay outside the gene matches. Germline V gives CDR1 LGHDT, CDR2 YNNKEL (reference sequence). CDR3: CASSPGTGGYEQYF. The DNA for the CDR3 is TGTGCCAGCAGCCCCGGGACAGGGGGATACGAGCAGTACTTC.